The 23 T cell receptor beta chains given below trace back to one sample, sequenced in a study of beta chain features in type 1 diabetes. Expressed TCRB transcripts got sequenced, as all isolated RNA was reverse transcribed. This table comes from immunoSEQ multiplex PCR, and its TCRdb copy is limited to in-frame clones, with some not included. Counted here are about 410,000 clones, roughly 14% occurring once; the ten biggest clones make up roughly 0.035%. The sequencing input was naive CD4+ T cells from blood. The source is a man under 40 in good health.

This chain joins TRBV25-1 and TRBJ2-3, with 7 bases lining up with TRBD2. The CDR3 length is 14 residues. CDR1 and CDR2 (germline): MGHDK, SYGVNS. The trim removed 5 bases at V and 3 bases at J, leaving 5 bases unmatched. The CDR3 DNA follows: TGTGCCAGCAGTCCGCCCGGGGGGACAGATACGCAGTATTTT. Amino acid sequence: CASSPPGGTDTQYF.

The sample holds a few counts of this clone. The chain carries TRBV7-2 and TRBJ2-2, with D possibly called TRBD1 or TRBD2 (5 bases each). With 4 bases removed from V and 6 bases from J, the gap between germline ends came to 12 bases. The CDR3 loop spans 14 amino acids. The germline V gene encodes CDR1 SGHTA and CDR2 FQGNSA. The CDR3 bases are TGTGCCAGCAGCTCATTTGGGGGACCCGGGGAGCTGTTTTTT. Its translation is CASSSFGGPGELFF.

This clone has more than one count but fewer than ten. This chain joins TRBV9 and TRBJ1-2; D remains unclear. Germline-derived CDR1 and CDR2 are SGDLS and YYNGEE. Between the trimmed V and J ends, which lost 4 bases and 8 bases, there was a span of 18 bases. The CDR3 runs to 14 residues. The CDR3 sequence is CASSPRNRPGGYTF. Written as DNA, the CDR3 is TGTGCCAGCAGCCCCCGCAACCGGCCGGGAGGCTACACCTTC.

This clone was seen a few times. The genes are TRBV13 and TRBJ1-3; D possibly corresponds to TRBD1 (6 bases). The CDR3 has 16 amino acids. CDR1 and CDR2 (germline): PRHDT, FYEKMQ (reference sequence). V lost 5 bases, J lost 2 bases, and 16 bases lay in between. The CDR3 sequence is CASSTGQPRPGNTIYF. CDR3 coding DNA: TGTGCCAGCAGCACCGGACAGCCCAGGCCTGGAAACACCATATATTTT.

This rearrangement joins TRBV7-2 to TRBJ1-1; D gene uncertain. Germline CDR1 is SGHTA and CDR2 is FQGNSA. The CDR3 is 13 amino acids. V lost 5 bases, J lost 1 base, and 8 bases lay in between. Here the CDR3 reads CASSEQKNTEAFF. As DNA, the CDR3 is TGTGCCAGCAGCGAACAGAAGAACACTGAAGCTTTCTTT. Together with reference TRBV7-2 and TRBJ1-1, the CDR3 gives the full variable domain: GAGVSQSPSNKVTEKGKDVELRCDPISGHTALYWYRQSLGQGLEFLIYFQGNSAPDKSGLPSDRFSAERTGGSVSTLTIQRTQQEDSAVYLCASSEQKNTEAFFGQGTRLTVV.

This clone showed up just a few times. The chain uses TRBV4-1 and TRBJ1-1; D is perhaps TRBD1 (5 bases). The CDR3 sequence is 15 residues long. From germline, CDR1 is MGHRA and CDR2 YSYEKL. The ends were cut back, 4 bases at V and 0 bases at J, with 12 bases in the middle. The DNA of the CDR3 is TGCGCCAGCAGCCGCGTACAGGCGATGAACACTGAAGCTTTCTTT. This sequence encodes CASSRVQAMNTEAFF.

The CDR3 nucleotides are TGTGCCAGCAGTTTCTCAGGGCAGCGCTCCTACAATGAGCAGTTCTTC. As protein: CASSFSGQRSYNEQFF. The chain is built from TRBV27 and TRBJ2-1, with D possibly TRBD1 on 5 matching bases. The CDR3 is 16 amino acids. V was cut by 3 bases and J by 0 bases, with 12 bases left in between. CDR1 and CDR2 (germline): MNHEY, SMNVEV (reference sequence).

CDR3 protein: CASSQDAGDYGYTF. The CDR3 nucleotides read TGCGCCAGCAGCCAAGATGCAGGGGACTATGGCTACACCTTC. The chain couples TRBV4-3 to TRBJ1-2; D may be TRBD1 (6 bases). The V end lost 0 bases, the J end lost 3 bases, and 8 bases lay between the germline ends. CDR1 is LGHNA, CDR2 YSLEER, per germline. This CDR3 has 14 residues.

The table lists this clone with many counts. The chain carries TRBV30 and TRBJ1-5; D might be TRBD1 (6 bases). CDR1 and CDR2 (germline): GTSNPN, SVGIG (reference sequence). V lost 0 bases and J lost 5, with 14 bases in between. This CDR3 has 15 residues. CDR3 DNA sequence: TGTGCCTGGAGTGTCAGGGGCAGGGGAGATCAGCCCCAGCATTTT. Translated: CAWSVRGRGDQPQHF. The full variable domain, in which reference TRBV30 and TRBJ1-5 provide the parts outside the CDR3, is SQTIHQWPATLVQPVGSPLSLECTVEGTSNPNLYWYRQAAGRGLQLLFYSVGIGQISSEVPQNLSASRPQDRQFILSSKKLLLSDSGFYLCAWSVRGRGDQPQHFGDGTRLSIL.

This clone has only a few counts. The chain has TRBV6-5 and TRBJ1-1, with no clear D. Trimming cost V 6 bases and J 0 bases, with 11 bases left between them. Per germline, CDR1 MNHEY and CDR2 SVGAGI. The CDR3 covers 14 residues. The CDR3 loop reads CASRERPMNTEAFF. CDR3 nucleotides: TGTGCCAGCAGAGAACGTCCGATGAACACTGAAGCTTTCTTT.

The gene calls are TRBV6-5 and TRBJ2-7; 7 nucleotides align to TRBD1. The germline CDR1 and CDR2 sequences are MNHEY and SVGAGI. J gave up 3 bases and V 4 bases, and 3 bases lay outside the gene matches. The CDR3 sequence is 13 residues long. The CDR3 DNA sequence: TGTGCCAGCAGTTCGACAGGGCACTACGAGCAGTACTTC. Its translation is CASSSTGHYEQYF.

This clone was seen a few times. This chain joins TRBV4-1 and TRBJ2-6; D perhaps matches TRBD1 (6 bases). CDR1 MGHRA and CDR2 YSYEKL come from the germline V gene. V was trimmed by 5 bases and J by 0 bases, leaving 11 bases between them. The CDR3 is made up of 16 amino acids. The CDR3, as DNA: TGCGCCAGCAGCAACTACAGGGCCTCTGGGGCCAACGTCCTGACTTTC. It translates to CASSNYRASGANVLTF.

The chain has TRBV27 and TRBJ1-5; D is uncertain. The CDR3 extends over 14 amino acids. Trimming pared 5 bases from V and 2 bases from J, leaving 10 bases between. Germline CDR1 is MNHEY and CDR2 is SMNVEV (reference sequence). CDR3 coding DNA: TGTGCCAGCAGTAGAACGGAGGGCAATCAGCCCCAGCATTTT. It is translated as CASSRTEGNQPQHF.

In this sample, this clone turned up a few times. The V and J genes are TRBV15 and TRBJ2-5, with D maybe TRBD1 (5 bases). Germline V gene data show CDR1 as LNHNV and CDR2 as YYDKDF (reference sequence). Deletions cut 5 bases from V and 5 bases from J, with 12 bases between. CDR3 size: 13 residues. This chain's CDR3 is CATSFQGGETQYF. Written as DNA, the CDR3 is TGTGCCACCAGCTTTCAGGGTGGCGAGACCCAGTACTTC.

In this sample, this clone turned up a few times. The genes are TRBV27 and TRBJ1-2, with TRBD1 identical over 8 bases. This CDR3 comprises 13 residues. Germline V gene data show CDR1 as MNHEY and CDR2 as SMNVEV (reference sequence). V was clipped by 7 bases and J by 7 bases; unmatched bases: 8. The chain's CDR3 is CASNPDRGGGYTF. DNA for the CDR3: TGTGCCAGCAACCCTGACAGGGGTGGTGGCTACACCTTC.

This clone showed up just a few times. This chain joins TRBV14 and TRBJ1-1, with 7 nucleotides matching TRBD1. The CDR3 runs to 14 residues. CDR1 SGHDN and CDR2 FVKESK come from the germline V gene. Trimming at V came to 5 bases and at J to 4 bases, leaving 7 bases not matched to a gene. CDR3 coding DNA: TGTGCCAGCAGCTCCCAGGGGGGTGGCACTGAAGCTTTCTTT. Protein: CASSSQGGGTEAFF.

This clone occurred many times. J is TRBJ1-3 and V is TRBV29-1, with no clear D. CDR3 length equals 11 residues. The ends were cut back, 6 bases at V and 4 bases at J, with 7 bases in the middle. CDR1 is SQVTM and CDR2 is ANQGSEA in the germline V gene. CDR3 protein: CSVMPGNTIYF. DNA of the CDR3: TGCAGCGTAATGCCGGGAAACACCATATATTTT.

The V and J genes are TRBV4-1 and TRBJ2-3; TRBD2 aligns across 8 bases. Trimming took 0 bases from V and 6 from J; bases not matched to a gene: 5. This CDR3 region has 15 residues. CDR1 MGHRA and CDR2 YSYEKL come from the germline V gene. CDR3 coding DNA: TGCGCCAGCAGCCAAGAGCCGGGGGGGTTGGATACGCAGTATTTT. Its translation is CASSQEPGGLDTQYF.

The chain combines TRBV18 with TRBJ1-6, with 9 bases lining up with TRBD1. The CDR3 totals 17 residues. Per germline, CDR1 KGHSH and CDR2 LQKENI. Trimming at V came to 3 bases and at J to 4 bases, leaving 7 bases not matched to a gene. DNA for the CDR3: TGTGCCAGCTCACCCGTTACCGGGACAGGGTATAATTCACCCCTCCACTTT. As protein: CASSPVTGTGYNSPLHF.

The CDR3 reads CASSQLPGEYEQYF. The DNA of the CDR3 is TGCGCCAGCAGTCAATTGCCCGGGGAATACGAGCAGTACTTC. The chain is built from TRBV23-1 and TRBJ2-7, with a weak D call TRBD2 (5 bases). TRBV23-1 is identified as an open reading frame with a role that is uncertain. Trimming stripped 1 base from V and 4 bases from J, with 11 bases between. The CDR3 covers 14 residues.

The chain carries TRBV9 and TRBJ2-5; possibly TRBD1 for D (6 bases). The V end was cut by 0 bases, the J end by 0 bases, with 9 bases between. Looked up from germline, CDR1 is SGDLS and CDR2 is YYNGEE. This CDR3 has 15 amino acids. CDR3 region: CASSVATGNQETQYF. The CDR3, as DNA: TGTGCCAGCAGCGTAGCTACAGGGAACCAAGAGACCCAGTACTTC.

The J gene is TRBJ1-1, the V gene TRBV6-6; D remains unclear. Germline-derived CDR1 and CDR2 are MNHNY and SVGAGI (reference sequence). V was pared by 7 bases and J by 0 bases, with 6 bases between. The CDR3 length is 12 residues. The CDR3 reads CASTGMNTEAFF. CDR3 in DNA: TGTGCCAGCACCGGCATGAACACTGAAGCTTTCTTT.

The chain recombines TRBV15 with TRBJ2-2; D gene ambiguous. The CDR3 contains 14 residues. CDR1 and CDR2 (germline): LNHNV, YYDKDF (reference sequence). V lost 1 base to trimming and J lost 9 bases, with 12 bases between them. DNA of the CDR3: TGTGCCACCAGCAGAGCTGGCATCCAGCGGGAGCTGTTTTTT. Translated: CATSRAGIQRELFF.